The T cell receptor beta chain described here comes from a study of cytomegalovirus exposure and HLA in healthy donors. Points from the study as a whole: Later work associated approximately 17,000 TCR beta sequences with HLA alleles at 0.05 false discovery rate.

Comments on this clone: What it binds is unknown.

Researchers ran the PCR with 60 Vbeta and 13 Jbeta primers. Here immunoSEQ multiplex PCR was the method, and the copy in TCRdb shows in-frame clones only, minus some. The sample has approximately 130,000 clones, over 75% seen once; the top ten hold roughly 1.2%. V dropped 7 bases and J dropped 2; count of bases not matched to a gene: 1. This CDR3 spans 14 amino acids. CDR1 is SQVTM, CDR2 ANQGSEA, per germline. Sequenced material: PBMCs. This receptor was obtained from a man aged 50-59 years in good health and CMV-seronegative. The chain combines TRBV29-1 with TRBJ2-1; 14 bases match TRBD2. The CDR3 bases are TGCAGCGGGGGACTAGCGGGAGCCTACAATGAGCAGTTCTTC. It translates to CSGGLAGAYNEQFF.